This T cell receptor beta chain is from a study of OX40 agonist ivuxolimab in advanced cancers. Findings and caveats of the study: On average, CD8+ T cells had more expanded clones than CD4+.

As regards this clone: The antigen remains unidentified.

Here immunoSEQ multiplex PCR was the method, and the copy in TCRdb shows in-frame clones only, minus some. The sample yields approximately 74,000 clones, around 83% seen once. CDR1 MDHEN and CDR2 SYDVKM come from the germline V gene. The CDR3 consists of 14 residues. V lost 6 bases and J lost 9, with 20 bases in between. The V and J genes are TRBV28 and TRBJ1-2, with D possibly being TRBD1 (5 bases). Sequenced material: CD4+ or CD8+ T cells sorted from blood, taken in a trial of the OX40 agonist ivuxolimab. The receptor was isolated from an adult with an advanced solid tumor such as melanoma, head and neck, liver or kidney cancer. In DNA, the CDR3 is TGTGCCAGCAGAGCACGCAGTGCCGGGGGGAGCTACACCTTC. Its translation: CASRARSAGGSYTF.